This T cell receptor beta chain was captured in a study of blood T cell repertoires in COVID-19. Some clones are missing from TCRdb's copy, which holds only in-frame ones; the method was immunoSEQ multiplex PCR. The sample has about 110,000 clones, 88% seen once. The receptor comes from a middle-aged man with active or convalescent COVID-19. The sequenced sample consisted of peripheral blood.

The CDR3 sequence: CASSLGGPRAFF. The CDR3 DNA follows: TGTGCCAGCAGCCTAGGGGGCCCCAGGGCTTTCTTT. The chain couples TRBV28 to TRBJ1-1, with 7 nucleotides matching TRBD1. Germline V gene data show CDR1 as MDHEN and CDR2 as SYDVKM. V shed 6 bases and J 11 bases; nucleotides not matched to a gene: 9. The CDR3 consists of 12 residues.